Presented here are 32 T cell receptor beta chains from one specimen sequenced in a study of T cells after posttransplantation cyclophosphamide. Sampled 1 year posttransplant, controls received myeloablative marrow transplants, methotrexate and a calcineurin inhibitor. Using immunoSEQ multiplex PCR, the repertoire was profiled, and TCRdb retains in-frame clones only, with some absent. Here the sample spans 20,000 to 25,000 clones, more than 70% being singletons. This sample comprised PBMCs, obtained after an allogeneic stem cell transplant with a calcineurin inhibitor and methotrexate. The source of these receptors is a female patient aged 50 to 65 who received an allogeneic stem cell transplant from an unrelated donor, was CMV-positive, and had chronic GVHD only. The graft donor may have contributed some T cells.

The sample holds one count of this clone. The CDR3 nucleotides read TGTGCCAGCAGCTTACAGGGGCTCGACGAGCAGTACTTC. This codes for CASSLQGLDEQYF. The chain employs TRBV11-3 and TRBJ2-7; tentative D call: TRBD1 (6 bases). The CDR3 is 13 residues long. The germline CDR1 and CDR2 sequences are SGHNT and YENEEA. V was cut by 2 bases and J by 5 bases, with 10 bases left in between.

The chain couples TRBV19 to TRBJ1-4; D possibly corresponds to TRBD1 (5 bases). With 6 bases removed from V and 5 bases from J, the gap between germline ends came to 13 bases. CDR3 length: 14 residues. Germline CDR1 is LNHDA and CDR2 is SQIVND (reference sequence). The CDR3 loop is CASRKQEVNEKLFF. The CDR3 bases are TGTGCCAGTAGGAAACAGGAAGTGAATGAAAAACTGTTTTTT.

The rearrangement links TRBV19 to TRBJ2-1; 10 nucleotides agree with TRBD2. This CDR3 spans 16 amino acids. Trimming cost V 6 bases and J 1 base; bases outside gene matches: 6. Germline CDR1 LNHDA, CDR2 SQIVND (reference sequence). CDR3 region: CASSLPGLASYNEQFF. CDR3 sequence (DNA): TGTGCCAGTAGCCTTCCGGGACTAGCGTCCTACAATGAGCAGTTCTTC.

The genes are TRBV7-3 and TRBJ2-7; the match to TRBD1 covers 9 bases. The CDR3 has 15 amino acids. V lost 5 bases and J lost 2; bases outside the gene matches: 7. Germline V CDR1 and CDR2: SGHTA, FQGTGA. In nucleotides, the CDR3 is TGTGCCAGCAGCCGGGGACAGGGTGGTGCCTACGAGCAGTACTTC. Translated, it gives CASSRGQGGAYEQYF.

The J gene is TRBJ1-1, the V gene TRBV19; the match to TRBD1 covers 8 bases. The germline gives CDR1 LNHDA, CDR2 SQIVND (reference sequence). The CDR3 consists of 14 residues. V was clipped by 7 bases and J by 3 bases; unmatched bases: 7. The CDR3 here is CASNTGQGYTEAFF. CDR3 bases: TGTGCCAGTAACACAGGACAGGGCTACACTGAAGCTTTCTTT.

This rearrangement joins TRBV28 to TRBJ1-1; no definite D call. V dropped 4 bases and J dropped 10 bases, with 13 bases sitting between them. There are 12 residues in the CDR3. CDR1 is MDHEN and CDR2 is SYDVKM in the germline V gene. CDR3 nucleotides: TGTGCCAGCAGTTCCTGGTTGCCGGGAGCTTTCTTT. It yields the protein CASSSWLPGAFF.

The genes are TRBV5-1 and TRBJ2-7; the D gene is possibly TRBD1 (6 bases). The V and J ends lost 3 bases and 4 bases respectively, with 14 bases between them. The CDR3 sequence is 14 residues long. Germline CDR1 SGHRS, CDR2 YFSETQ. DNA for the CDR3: TGCGCCAGCAGCTCGACAGGAGGTATTTACGAGCAGTACTTC. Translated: CASSSTGGIYEQYF. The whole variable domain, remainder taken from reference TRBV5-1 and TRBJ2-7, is KAGVTQTPRYLIKTRGQQVTLSCSPISGHRSVSWYQQTPGQGLQFLFEYFSETQRNKGNFPGRFSGRQFSNSRSEMNVSTLELGDSALYLCASSSTGGIYEQYFGPGTRLTVT.

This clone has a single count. The DNA of the CDR3 is TGCGCCAGCAGCTTCCAGGGGACGGGCTCAACTAATGAAAAACTGTTTTTT. Its protein product is CASSFQGTGSTNEKLFF. This chain links TRBV5-1 with TRBJ1-4; D perhaps matches TRBD1 (6 bases). The germline CDR1 and CDR2 sequences are SGHRS and YFSETQ. V shed 2 bases and J shed 0 bases, with 14 bases lying between them. The CDR3 sequence is 17 residues long.

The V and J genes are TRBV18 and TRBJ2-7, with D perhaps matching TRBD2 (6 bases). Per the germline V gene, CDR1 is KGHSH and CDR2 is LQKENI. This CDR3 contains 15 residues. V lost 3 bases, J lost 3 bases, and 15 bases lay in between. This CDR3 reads CASSPGGGWVYEQYF. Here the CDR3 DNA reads TGTGCCAGCTCACCGGGAGGAGGGTGGGTCTACGAGCAGTACTTC. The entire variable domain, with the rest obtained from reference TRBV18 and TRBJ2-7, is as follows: NAGVMQNPRHLVRRRGQEARLRCSPMKGHSHVYWYRQLPEEGLKFMVYLQKENIIDESGMPKERFSAEFPKEGPSILRIQQVVRGDSAAYFCASSPGGGWVYEQYFGPGTRLTVT.

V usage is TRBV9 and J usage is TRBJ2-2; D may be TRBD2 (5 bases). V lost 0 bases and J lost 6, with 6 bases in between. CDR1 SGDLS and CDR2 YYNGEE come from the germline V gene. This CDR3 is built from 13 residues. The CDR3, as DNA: TGTGCCAGCAGCGTAGGGCGGGCCGGGGAGCTGTTTTTT. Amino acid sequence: CASSVGRAGELFF.

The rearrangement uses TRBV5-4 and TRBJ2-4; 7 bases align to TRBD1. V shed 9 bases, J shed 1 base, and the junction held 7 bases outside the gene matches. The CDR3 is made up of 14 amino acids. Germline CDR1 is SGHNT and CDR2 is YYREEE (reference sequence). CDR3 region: CATKQGQAKNIQYF. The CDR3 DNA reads TGTGCCACTAAACAGGGACAGGCCAAAAACATTCAGTACTTC.

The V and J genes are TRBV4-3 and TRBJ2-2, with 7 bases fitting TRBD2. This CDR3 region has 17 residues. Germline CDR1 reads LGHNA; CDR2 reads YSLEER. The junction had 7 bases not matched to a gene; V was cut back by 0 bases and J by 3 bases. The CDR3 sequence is CASSQDRLAADTGELFF. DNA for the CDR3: TGCGCCAGCAGCCAAGATAGGCTAGCGGCAGACACCGGGGAGCTGTTTTTT.

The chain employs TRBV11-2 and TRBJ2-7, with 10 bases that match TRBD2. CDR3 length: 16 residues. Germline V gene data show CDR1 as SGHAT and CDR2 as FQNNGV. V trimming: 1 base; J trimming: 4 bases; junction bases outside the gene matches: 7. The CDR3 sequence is CASSLGSGRASYEQYF. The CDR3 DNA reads TGTGCCAGCAGCTTAGGCAGCGGGAGGGCCTCTTACGAGCAGTACTTC.

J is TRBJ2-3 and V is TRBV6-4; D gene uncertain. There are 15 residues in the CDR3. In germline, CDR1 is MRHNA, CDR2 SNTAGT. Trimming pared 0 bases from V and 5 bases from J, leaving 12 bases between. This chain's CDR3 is CASSDSPVGVDTQYF. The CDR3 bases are TGTGCCAGCAGTGACTCTCCGGTGGGCGTAGATACGCAGTATTTT.

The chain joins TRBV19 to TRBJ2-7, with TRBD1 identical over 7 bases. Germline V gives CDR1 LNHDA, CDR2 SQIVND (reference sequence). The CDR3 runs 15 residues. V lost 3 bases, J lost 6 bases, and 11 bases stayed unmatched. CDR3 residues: CASSIHRTGLGEQYF. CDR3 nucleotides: TGTGCCAGTAGTATCCATCGGACAGGTCTGGGCGAGCAGTACTTC.

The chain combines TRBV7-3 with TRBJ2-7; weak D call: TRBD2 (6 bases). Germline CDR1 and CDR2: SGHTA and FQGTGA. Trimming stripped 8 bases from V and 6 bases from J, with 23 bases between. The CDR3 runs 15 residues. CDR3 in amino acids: CASVRRGRQPGEQYF. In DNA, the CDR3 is TGTGCCAGCGTCAGGAGGGGCCGACAGCCCGGCGAGCAGTACTTC. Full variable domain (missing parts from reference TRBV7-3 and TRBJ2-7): GAGVSQTPSNKVTEKGKYVELRCDPISGHTALYWYRQSLGQGPEFLIYFQGTGAADDSGLPNDRFFAVRPEGSVSTLKIQRTERGDSAVYLCASVRRGRQPGEQYFGPGTRLTVT.

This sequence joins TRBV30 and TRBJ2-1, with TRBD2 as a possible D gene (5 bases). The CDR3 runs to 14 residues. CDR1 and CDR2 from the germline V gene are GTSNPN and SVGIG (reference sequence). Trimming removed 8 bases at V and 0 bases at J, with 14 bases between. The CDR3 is CAGLASSSYNEQFF. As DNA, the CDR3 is TGTGCCGGTTTAGCGTCGAGCTCCTACAATGAGCAGTTCTTC.

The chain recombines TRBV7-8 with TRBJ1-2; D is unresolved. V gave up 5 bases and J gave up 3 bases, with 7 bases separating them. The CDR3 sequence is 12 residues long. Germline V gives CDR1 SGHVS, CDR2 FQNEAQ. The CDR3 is CASSPEDYGYTF. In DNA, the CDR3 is TGTGCCAGCAGCCCAGAGGACTATGGCTACACCTTC. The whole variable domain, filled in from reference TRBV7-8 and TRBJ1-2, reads GAGVSQSPRYKVAKRGQDVALRCDPISGHVSLFWYQQALGQGPEFLTYFQNEAQLDKSGLPSDRFFAERPEGSVSTLKIQRTQQEDSAVYLCASSPEDYGYTFGSGTRLTVV.

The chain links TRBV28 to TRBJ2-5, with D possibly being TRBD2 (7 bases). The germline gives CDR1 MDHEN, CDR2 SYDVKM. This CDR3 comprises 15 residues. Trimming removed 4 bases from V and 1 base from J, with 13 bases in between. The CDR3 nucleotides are TGTGCCAGCAGTTGGGGGGGCGGCGCCCAAGAGACCCAGTACTTC. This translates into CASSWGGGAQETQYF.

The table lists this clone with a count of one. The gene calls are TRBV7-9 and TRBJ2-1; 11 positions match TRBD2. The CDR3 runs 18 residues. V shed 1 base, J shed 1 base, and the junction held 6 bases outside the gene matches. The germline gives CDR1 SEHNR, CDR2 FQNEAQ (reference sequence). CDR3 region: CASSLDSGRAFSYNEQFF. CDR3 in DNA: TGTGCCAGCAGCTTAGATAGCGGGAGGGCCTTTTCCTACAATGAGCAGTTCTTC.

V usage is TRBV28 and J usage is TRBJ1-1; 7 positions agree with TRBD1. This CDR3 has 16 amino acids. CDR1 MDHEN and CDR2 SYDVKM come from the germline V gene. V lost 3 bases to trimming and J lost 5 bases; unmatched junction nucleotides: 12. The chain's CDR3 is CASSFYWAGGRTEAFF. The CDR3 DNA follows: TGTGCCAGCAGTTTCTATTGGGCAGGGGGAAGGACTGAAGCTTTCTTT. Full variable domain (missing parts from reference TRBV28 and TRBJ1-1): DVKVTQSSRYLVKRTGEKVFLECVQDMDHENMFWYRQDPGLGLRLIYFSYDVKMKEKGDIPEGYSVSREKKERFSLILESASTNQTSMYLCASSFYWAGGRTEAFFGQGTRLTVV.

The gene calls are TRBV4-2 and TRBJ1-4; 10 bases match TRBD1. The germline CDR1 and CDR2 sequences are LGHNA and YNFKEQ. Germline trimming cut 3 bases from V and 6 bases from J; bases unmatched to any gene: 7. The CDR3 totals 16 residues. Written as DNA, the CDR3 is TGTGCCAGCAGCCAGGGGACAGGGGATGAGGATGAAAAACTGTTTTTT. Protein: CASSQGTGDEDEKLFF.

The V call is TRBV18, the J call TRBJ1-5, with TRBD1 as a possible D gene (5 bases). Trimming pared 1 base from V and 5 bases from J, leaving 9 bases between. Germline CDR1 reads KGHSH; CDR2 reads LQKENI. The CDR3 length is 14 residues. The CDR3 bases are TGTGCCAGCTCACCACAGGGGAGGGATCAGCCCCAGCATTTT. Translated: CASSPQGRDQPQHF.

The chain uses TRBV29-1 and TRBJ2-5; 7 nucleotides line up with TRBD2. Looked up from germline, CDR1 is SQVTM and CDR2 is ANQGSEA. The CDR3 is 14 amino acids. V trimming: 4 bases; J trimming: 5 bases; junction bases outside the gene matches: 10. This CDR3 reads CSVGERGGSETQYF. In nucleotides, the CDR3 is TGCAGCGTTGGAGAGCGGGGAGGTAGCGAGACCCAGTACTTC.

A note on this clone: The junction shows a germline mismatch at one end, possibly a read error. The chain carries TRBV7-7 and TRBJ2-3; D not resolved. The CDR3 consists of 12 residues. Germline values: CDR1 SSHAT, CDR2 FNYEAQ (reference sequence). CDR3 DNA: TGTGCTAGCAGCTCGGGCACAGATACGCAGTATTTT. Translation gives CASSSGTDTQYF. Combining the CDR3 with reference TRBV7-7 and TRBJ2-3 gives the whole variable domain GAGVSQSPRYKVTKRGQDVTLRCDPISSHATLYWYQQALGQGPEFLTYFNYEAQPDKSGLPSDRFSAERPEGSISTLTIQRTEQRDSAMYRCASSSGTDTQYFGPGTRLTVL.

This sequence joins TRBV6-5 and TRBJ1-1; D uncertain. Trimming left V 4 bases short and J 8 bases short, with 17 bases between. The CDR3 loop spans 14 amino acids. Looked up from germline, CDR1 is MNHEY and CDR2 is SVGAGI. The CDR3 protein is CASSSPRLGNEAFF. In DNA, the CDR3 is TGTGCCAGCAGTTCCCCCCGACTTGGAAACGAAGCTTTCTTT.

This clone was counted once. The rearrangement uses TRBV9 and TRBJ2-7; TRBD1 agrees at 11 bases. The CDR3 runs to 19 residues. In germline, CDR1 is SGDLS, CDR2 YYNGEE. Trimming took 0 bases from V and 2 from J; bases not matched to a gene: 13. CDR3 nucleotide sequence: TGTGCCAGCAGCGTAGGCCCTAACCCCTTGGACAGGGGGCCCTACGAGCAGTACTTC. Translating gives CASSVGPNPLDRGPYEQYF.

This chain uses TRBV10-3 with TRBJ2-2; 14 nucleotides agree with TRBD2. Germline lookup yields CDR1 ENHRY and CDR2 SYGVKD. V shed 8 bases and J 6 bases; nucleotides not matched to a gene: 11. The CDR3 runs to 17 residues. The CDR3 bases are TGTGCCATCTATCCGGGACTAGCGGGAGAAGGAGCCGGGGAGCTGTTTTTT. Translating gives CAIYPGLAGEGAGELFF.

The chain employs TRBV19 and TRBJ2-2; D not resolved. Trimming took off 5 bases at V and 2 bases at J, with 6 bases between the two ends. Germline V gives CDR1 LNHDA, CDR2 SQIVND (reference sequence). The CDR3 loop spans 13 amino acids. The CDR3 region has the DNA TGTGCCAGTAGTCGGGTAAACACCGGGGAGCTGTTTTTT. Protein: CASSRVNTGELFF.

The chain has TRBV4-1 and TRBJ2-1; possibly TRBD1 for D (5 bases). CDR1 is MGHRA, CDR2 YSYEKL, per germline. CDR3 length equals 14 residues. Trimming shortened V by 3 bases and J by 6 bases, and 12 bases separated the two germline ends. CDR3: CASSQAGSGNEQFF. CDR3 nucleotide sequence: TGCGCCAGCAGCCAGGCAGGGTCGGGCAATGAGCAGTTCTTC.

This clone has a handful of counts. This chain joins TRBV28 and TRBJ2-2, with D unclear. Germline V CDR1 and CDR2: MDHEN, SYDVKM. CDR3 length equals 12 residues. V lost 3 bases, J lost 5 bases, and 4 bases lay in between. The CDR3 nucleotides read TGTGCCAGCAGTTTGAGGACCGGGGAGCTGTTTTTT. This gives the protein CASSLRTGELFF.

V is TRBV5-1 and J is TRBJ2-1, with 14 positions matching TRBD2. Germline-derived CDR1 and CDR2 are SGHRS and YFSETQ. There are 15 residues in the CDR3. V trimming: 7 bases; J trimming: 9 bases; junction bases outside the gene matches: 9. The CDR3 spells CASGTGTSGSGEQFF. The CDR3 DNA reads TGCGCCAGCGGTACCGGGACTAGCGGGAGTGGTGAGCAGTTCTTC.